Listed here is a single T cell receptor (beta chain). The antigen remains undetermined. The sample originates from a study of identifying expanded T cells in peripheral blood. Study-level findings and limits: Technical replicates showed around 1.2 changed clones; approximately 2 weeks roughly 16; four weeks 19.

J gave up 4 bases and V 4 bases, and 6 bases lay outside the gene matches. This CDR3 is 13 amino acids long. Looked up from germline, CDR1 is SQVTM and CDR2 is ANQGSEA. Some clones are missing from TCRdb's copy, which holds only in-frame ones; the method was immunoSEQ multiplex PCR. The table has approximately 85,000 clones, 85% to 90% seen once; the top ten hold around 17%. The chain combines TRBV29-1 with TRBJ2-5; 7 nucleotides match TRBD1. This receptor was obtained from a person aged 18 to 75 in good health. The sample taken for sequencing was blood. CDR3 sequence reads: CSVVRGLLETQYF. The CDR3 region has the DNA TGCAGCGTTGTTAGGGGGCTTTTAGAGACCCAGTACTTC.